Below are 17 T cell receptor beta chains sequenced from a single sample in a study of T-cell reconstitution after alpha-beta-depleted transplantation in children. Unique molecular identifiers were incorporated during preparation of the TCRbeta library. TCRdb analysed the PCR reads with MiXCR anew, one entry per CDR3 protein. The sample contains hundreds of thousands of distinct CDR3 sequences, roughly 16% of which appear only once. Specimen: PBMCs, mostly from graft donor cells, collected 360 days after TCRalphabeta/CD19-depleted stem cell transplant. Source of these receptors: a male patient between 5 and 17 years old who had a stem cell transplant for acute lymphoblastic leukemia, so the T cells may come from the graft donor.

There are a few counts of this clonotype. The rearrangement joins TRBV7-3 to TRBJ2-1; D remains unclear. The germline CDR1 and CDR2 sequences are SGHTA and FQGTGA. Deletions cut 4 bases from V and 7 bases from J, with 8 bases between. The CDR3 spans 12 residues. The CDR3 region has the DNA TGTGCCAGCAGCTCACTCGCAAATGAGCAGTTCTTC. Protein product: CASSSLANEQFF.

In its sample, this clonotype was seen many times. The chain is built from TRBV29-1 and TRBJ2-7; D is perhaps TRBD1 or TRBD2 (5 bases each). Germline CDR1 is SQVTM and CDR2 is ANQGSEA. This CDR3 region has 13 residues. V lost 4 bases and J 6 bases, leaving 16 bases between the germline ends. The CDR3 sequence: CSVVRGVFGEQYF. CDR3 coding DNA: TGCAGCGTTGTAAGGGGAGTCTTTGGCGAGCAGTACTTC.

The CDR3: CASSLRGGRDTEAFF. The CDR3 nucleotides are TGTGCCAGCAGTCTCAGGGGAGGTCGCGACACTGAAGCTTTCTTT. This sequence joins TRBV12-3 or TRBV12-4 and TRBJ1-1; a possible D gene is TRBD1 (6 bases). Trimming took 5 bases from V and 3 from J, leaving 16 bases between them. The CDR3 has 15 amino acids.

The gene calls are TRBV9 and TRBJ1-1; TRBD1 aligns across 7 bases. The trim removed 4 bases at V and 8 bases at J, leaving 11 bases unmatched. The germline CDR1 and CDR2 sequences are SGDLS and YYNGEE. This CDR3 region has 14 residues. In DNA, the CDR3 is TGTGCCAGCAGCCCTACGTTGTGGACAGGAGAAGCTTTCTTT. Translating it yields CASSPTLWTGEAFF.

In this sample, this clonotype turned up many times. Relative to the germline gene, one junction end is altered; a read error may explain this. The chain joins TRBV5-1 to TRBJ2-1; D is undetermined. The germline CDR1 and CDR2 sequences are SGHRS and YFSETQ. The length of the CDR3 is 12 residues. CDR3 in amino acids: CASSLGNNEQFF. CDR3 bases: TGTGCCAGCAGTTTGGGGAACAATGAGCAGTTCTTC.

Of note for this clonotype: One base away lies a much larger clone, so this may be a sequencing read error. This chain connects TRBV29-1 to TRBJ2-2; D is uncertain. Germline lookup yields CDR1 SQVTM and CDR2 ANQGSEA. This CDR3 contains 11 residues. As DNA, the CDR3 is TGCATCGTTGATCGGATAGGGGAGCTGTTTTTT. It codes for CIVDRIGELFF.

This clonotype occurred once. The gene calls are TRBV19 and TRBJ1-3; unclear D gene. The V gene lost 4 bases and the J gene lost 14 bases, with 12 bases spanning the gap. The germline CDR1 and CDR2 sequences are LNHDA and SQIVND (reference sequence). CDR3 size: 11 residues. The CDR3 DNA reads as TGTGCCAGTAGTACCGATGTACGCTTATATTTT. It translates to CASSTDVRLYF.

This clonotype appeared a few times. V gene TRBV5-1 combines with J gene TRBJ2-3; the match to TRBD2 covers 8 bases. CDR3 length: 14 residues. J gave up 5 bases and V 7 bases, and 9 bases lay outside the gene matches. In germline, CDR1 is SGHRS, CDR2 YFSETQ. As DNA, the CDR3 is TGCGCCAGCGGGACTCGCGGGGGGATAGATACGCAGTATTTT. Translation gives CASGTRGGIDTQYF.

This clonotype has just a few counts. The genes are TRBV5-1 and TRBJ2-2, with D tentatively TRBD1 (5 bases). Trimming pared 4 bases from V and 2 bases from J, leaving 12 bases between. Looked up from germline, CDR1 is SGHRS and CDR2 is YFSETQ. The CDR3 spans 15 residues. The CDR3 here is CASSGRTINTGELFF. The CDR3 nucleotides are TGCGCCAGCAGCGGCCGGACAATAAACACCGGGGAGCTGTTTTTT.

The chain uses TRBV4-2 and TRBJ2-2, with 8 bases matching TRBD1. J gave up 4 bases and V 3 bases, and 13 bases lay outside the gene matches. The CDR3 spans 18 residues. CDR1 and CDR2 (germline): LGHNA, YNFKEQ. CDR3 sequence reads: CASSHEGWAGGPTGELFF. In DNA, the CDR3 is TGTGCCAGCAGCCATGAAGGTTGGGCAGGGGGCCCCACCGGGGAGCTGTTTTTT.

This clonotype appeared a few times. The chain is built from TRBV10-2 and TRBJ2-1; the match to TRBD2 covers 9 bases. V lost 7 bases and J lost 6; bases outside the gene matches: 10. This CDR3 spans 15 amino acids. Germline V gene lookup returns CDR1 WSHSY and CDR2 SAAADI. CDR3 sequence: CASTRPGLAINEQFF. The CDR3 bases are TGCGCCAGCACGAGGCCGGGACTAGCTATCAATGAGCAGTTCTTC.

For the CDR3, the DNA is TGCGCCAGCAGTGGGGGAGCTAGCGGACCTCAAAGGGGGCAGTTCTTC. It yields the protein CASSGGASGPQRGQFF. V is TRBV10-1 and J is TRBJ2-1; 7 bases agree with TRBD2. This CDR3 contains 16 residues. V lost 4 bases and J lost 12; bases outside the gene matches: 18. CDR1 is WNHNN and CDR2 is SYGVQD in the germline V gene (reference sequence).

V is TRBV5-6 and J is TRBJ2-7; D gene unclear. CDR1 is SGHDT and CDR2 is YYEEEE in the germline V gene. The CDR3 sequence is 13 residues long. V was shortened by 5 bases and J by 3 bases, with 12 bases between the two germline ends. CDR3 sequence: CASREVGIYEQYF. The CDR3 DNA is TGTGCCAGCAGAGAGGTAGGCATCTACGAGCAGTACTTC.

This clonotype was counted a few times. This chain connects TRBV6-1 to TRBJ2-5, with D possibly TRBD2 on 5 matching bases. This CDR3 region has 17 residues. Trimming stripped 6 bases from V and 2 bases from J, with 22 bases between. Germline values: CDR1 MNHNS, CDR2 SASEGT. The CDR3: CASRPSPGRRGQETQYF. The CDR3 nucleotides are TGTGCCAGCAGACCCTCCCCGGGTAGGAGAGGGCAAGAGACCCAGTACTTC.

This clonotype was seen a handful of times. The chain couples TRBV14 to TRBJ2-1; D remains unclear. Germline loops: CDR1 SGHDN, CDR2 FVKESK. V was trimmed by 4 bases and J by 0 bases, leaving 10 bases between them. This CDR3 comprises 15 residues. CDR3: CASSRALSSYNEQFF. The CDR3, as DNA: TGTGCCAGCAGCCGCGCGCTTAGCTCCTACAATGAGCAGTTCTTC.

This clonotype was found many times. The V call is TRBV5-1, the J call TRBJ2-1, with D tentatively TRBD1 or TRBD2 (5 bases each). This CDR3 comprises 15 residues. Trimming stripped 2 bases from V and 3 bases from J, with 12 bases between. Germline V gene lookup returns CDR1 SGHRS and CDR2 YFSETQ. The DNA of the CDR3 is TGCGCCAGCAGCTTTGAGGGGAAGGACTACAATGAGCAGTTCTTC. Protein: CASSFEGKDYNEQFF.

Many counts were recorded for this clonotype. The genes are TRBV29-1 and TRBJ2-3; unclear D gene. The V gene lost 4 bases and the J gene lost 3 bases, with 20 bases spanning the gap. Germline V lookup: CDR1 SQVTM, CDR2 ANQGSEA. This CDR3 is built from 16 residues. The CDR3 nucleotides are TGCAGCGTTGGCCTGACTGTGTTGGCGGTAACAGATACGCAGTATTTT. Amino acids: CSVGLTVLAVTDTQYF.